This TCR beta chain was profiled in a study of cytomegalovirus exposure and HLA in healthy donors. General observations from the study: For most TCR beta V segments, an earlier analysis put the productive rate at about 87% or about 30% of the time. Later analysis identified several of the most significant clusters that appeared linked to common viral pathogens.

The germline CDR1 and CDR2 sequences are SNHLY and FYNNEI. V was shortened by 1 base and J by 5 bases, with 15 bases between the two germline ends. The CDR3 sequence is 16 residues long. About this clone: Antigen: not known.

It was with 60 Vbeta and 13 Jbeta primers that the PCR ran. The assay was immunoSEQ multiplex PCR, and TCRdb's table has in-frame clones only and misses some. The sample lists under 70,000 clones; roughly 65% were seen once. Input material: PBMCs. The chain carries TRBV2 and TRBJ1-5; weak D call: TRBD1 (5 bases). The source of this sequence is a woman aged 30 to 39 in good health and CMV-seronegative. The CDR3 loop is CASSEVRTRLDQPQHF. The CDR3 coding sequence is TGTGCCAGCAGTGAAGTCCGGACACGCTTGGATCAGCCCCAGCATTTT.